This T cell receptor beta chain comes out of a study of a mutant IDH1 vaccine in newly diagnosed glioma. The overall study: Before enrollment, patients got radiotherapy alone, temozolomide alone, or mostly the combination.

Germline assignment: CDR1 SNHLY and CDR2 FYNNEI. The CDR3 totals 14 residues. Trimming cost V 6 bases and J 0 bases, with 11 bases left between them. Libraries were prepared by immunoSEQ multiplex PCR; TCRdb keeps only in-frame clonotypes and omits some of them. Here the sample spans about 21,000 clones, around 82% being singletons. In this sample, this clone turned up once. Noted time point: baseline, week 1 (first vaccination visit). The sample's treatment: pre-vaccination baseline after standard-of-care therapy. V and J are TRBV2 and TRBJ1-1, with D tentatively TRBD1 (5 bases). The sequenced sample was PBMCs, obtained from a glioma patient treated with radiotherapy, temozolomide or both. The origin of this receptor is a man aged 35-49 years with glioma. CDR3 nucleotide sequence: TGTGCCAGCAGGGCCAGGGCCCTGAACACTGAAGCTTTCTTT. It is translated as CASRARALNTEAFF.